These 26 T cell receptor beta chains originate from one sample sequenced in a study of blood T cell repertoires in COVID-19. Libraries were prepared by immunoSEQ multiplex PCR; TCRdb keeps only in-frame clonotypes and omits some of them. The table includes 310,000 or so clones, 70% to 90% detected once. Sequencing was done on a sample of PBMCs or T cells enriched from blood (not recorded which). The receptors shown here come from a woman between 25 and 40 years old who had recovered from COVID-19.

V and J are TRBV18 and TRBJ1-2; D is ambiguous. CDR3 size: 14 residues. Germline-derived CDR1 and CDR2 are KGHSH and LQKENI. V lost 0 bases and J 2 bases, leaving 7 bases between the germline ends. The CDR3 nucleotides are TGTGCCAGCTCACCACCGGCGGGGAACTATGGCTACACCTTC. This translates into CASSPPAGNYGYTF.

The J gene is TRBJ1-3, the V gene TRBV4-2; D might be TRBD1 (5 bases). Germline V lookup: CDR1 LGHNA, CDR2 YNFKEQ. Trimming pared 3 bases from V and 6 bases from J, leaving 9 bases between. The CDR3 length is 13 residues. The CDR3 nucleotides are TGTGCCAGCAGCCAGGAGACAGCAAACACCATATATTTT. It yields the protein CASSQETANTIYF.

The rearrangement links TRBV7-9 to TRBJ2-7, with D perhaps matching TRBD2 (5 bases). The CDR3 contains 13 residues. V lost 6 bases and J lost 6, with 15 bases in between. The germline gives CDR1 SEHNR, CDR2 FQNEAQ (reference sequence). The CDR3 spells CASRLGERSEQYF. DNA for the CDR3: TGTGCCAGCAGGCTCGGGGAACGCTCCGAGCAGTACTTC. The variable domain in full, with the rest retrieved from reference TRBV7-9 and TRBJ2-7, is DTGVSQNPRHKITKRGQNVTFRCDPISEHNRLYWYRQTLGQGPEFLTYFQNEAQLEKSRLLSDRFSAERPKGSFSTLEIQRTEQGDSAMYLCASRLGERSEQYFGPGTRLTVT.

The chain has TRBV11-2 and TRBJ2-1; possibly TRBD1 for D (6 bases). V was cut by 1 base and J by 4 bases, with 11 bases left in between. This CDR3 region has 15 residues. From germline, CDR1 is SGHAT and CDR2 FQNNGV. CDR3 protein: CASSLVRGTYNEQFF. Written as DNA, the CDR3 is TGTGCCAGCAGCTTAGTAAGGGGGACGTACAATGAGCAGTTCTTC.

The V call is TRBV6-5, the J call TRBJ2-2; maybe TRBD2 (6 bases). Trimming stripped 0 bases from V and 6 bases from J, with 8 bases between. The germline V gene has CDR1 MNHEY and CDR2 SVGAGI. The length of the CDR3 is 14 residues. The CDR3 DNA is TGTGCCAGCAGTTACTCGGAGGGCCCCGGGGAGCTGTTTTTT. Encoded protein: CASSYSEGPGELFF.

This clone was seen only once. V is TRBV30 and J is TRBJ1-1; unclear D gene. Looked up from germline, CDR1 is GTSNPN and CDR2 is SVGIG (reference sequence). V lost 4 bases and J 8 bases, leaving 14 bases between the germline ends. The CDR3 runs to 12 residues. CDR3 DNA sequence: TGTGCCTGGAACTTCAAGGGCGGGGAAGCTTTCTTT. Translation: CAWNFKGGEAFF. Supplemented by reference TRBV30 and TRBJ1-1, the full variable domain reads SQTIHQWPATLVQPVGSPLSLECTVEGTSNPNLYWYRQAAGRGLQLLFYSVGIGQISSEVPQNLSASRPQDRQFILSSKKLLLSDSGFYLCAWNFKGGEAFFGQGTRLTVV.

V usage is TRBV6-1 and J usage is TRBJ2-5; possible D gene TRBD2, 5 bases. This CDR3 spans 17 amino acids. The V gene's germline CDR1 is MNHNS and CDR2 SASEGT. V gave up 0 bases and J gave up 9 bases, with 23 bases separating them. The CDR3 loop reads CASSEALLRTGSGAQYF. CDR3 DNA sequence: TGTGCCAGCAGTGAAGCGCTTCTTAGGACTGGAAGTGGGGCCCAGTACTTC.

The chain carries TRBV11-3 and TRBJ2-3, with 9 bases fitting TRBD1. There are 18 residues in the CDR3. Germline CDR1 and CDR2: SGHNT and YENEEA. V shed 5 bases, J shed 6 bases, and the junction held 18 bases outside the gene matches. CDR3 sequence: CASSHRGFRDREGDTQYF. CDR3 bases: TGTGCCAGCAGCCACCGGGGATTCCGGGACAGGGAGGGCGATACGCAGTATTTT.

The chain employs TRBV5-6 and TRBJ1-2, with D hard to call. Trimming took 4 bases from V and 2 from J, leaving 12 bases between them. The CDR3 spans 14 residues. Looked up from germline, CDR1 is SGHDT and CDR2 is YYEEEE. CDR3 amino acids: CASSIGSANYGYTF. The CDR3 region has the DNA TGTGCCAGCAGCATAGGAAGCGCGAACTATGGCTACACCTTC. Looking up the rest from reference TRBV5-6 and TRBJ1-2 gives the full variable domain: DAGVTQSPTHLIKTRGQQVTLRCSPKSGHDTVSWYQQALGQGPQFIFQYYEEEERQRGNFPDRFSGHQFPNYSSELNVNALLLGDSALYLCASSIGSANYGYTFGSGTRLTVV.

This clone was counted a single time. This sequence joins TRBV30 and TRBJ1-4, with D perhaps TRBD1 (5 bases). Trimming took 0 bases from V and 14 from J, leaving 10 bases between them. Germline values: CDR1 GTSNPN, CDR2 SVGIG (reference sequence). The length of the CDR3 is 11 residues. CDR3 region: CAWSVNGGLFF. Written as DNA, the CDR3 is TGTGCCTGGAGTGTAAACGGGGGGCTGTTTTTT. The entire variable domain, with the rest obtained from reference TRBV30 and TRBJ1-4, is as follows: SQTIHQWPATLVQPVGSPLSLECTVEGTSNPNLYWYRQAAGRGLQLLFYSVGIGQISSEVPQNLSASRPQDRQFILSSKKLLLSDSGFYLCAWSVNGGLFFGSGTQLSVL.

As for this clone: One junction end does not reproduce the germline sequence, and a read error may be involved. This chain uses TRBV7-7 with TRBJ2-5, with TRBD1 identical over 9 bases. The CDR3 has 15 amino acids. The germline gives CDR1 SSHAT, CDR2 FNYEAQ (reference sequence). The CDR3 loop reads CASSLGVGQGETQYF. The DNA for the CDR3 is TGTGCTAGCAGCTTAGGCGTGGGACAGGGAGAGACCCAGTACTTC.

V usage is TRBV18 and J usage is TRBJ1-2; a weak D match, TRBD1 (6 bases). Deletions cut 3 bases from V and 4 bases from J, with 15 bases between. Germline V CDR1 and CDR2: KGHSH, LQKENI. This CDR3 spans 15 amino acids. CDR3 bases: TGTGCCAGCTCACCTCAACAGGGCGCTGCCTATGGCTACACCTTC. Its translation is CASSPQQGAAYGYTF.

V is TRBV4-2 and J is TRBJ1-2, with 7 bases that match TRBD1. The CDR3 length is 14 residues. Losses at the gene ends were 3 bases for V and 2 bases for J; bases not matched to a gene: 3. Germline loops: CDR1 LGHNA, CDR2 YNFKEQ. The CDR3 DNA follows: TGTGCCAGCAGCCACGGGACAGCGAACTATGGCTACACCTTC. Translated, it gives CASSHGTANYGYTF.

Notes on this clone: Other DNA sequences in this specimen translate into the identical CDR3. The chain carries TRBV7-2 and TRBJ1-4; 8 positions match TRBD1. This CDR3 region has 14 residues. Germline V gene sequence: CDR1 SGHTA, CDR2 FQGNSA. V dropped 5 bases and J dropped 5; count of bases not matched to a gene: 4. The CDR3 region is CASSPRQGNEKLFF. The CDR3 nucleotides are TGTGCCAGCAGCCCACGACAGGGGAATGAAAAACTGTTTTTT.

The chain carries TRBV2 and TRBJ1-5, with a tentative D call TRBD1 (6 bases). V gave up 5 bases and J gave up 4 bases, with 9 bases separating them. Germline V lookup: CDR1 SNHLY, CDR2 FYNNEI. This CDR3 is built from 13 residues. The CDR3, as DNA: TGTGCCAGCAGTCCCAGGGGAAATCAGCCCCAGCATTTT. Its protein is CASSPRGNQPQHF. The full variable domain, rest sourced from reference TRBV2 and TRBJ1-5, is EPEVTQTPSHQVTQMGQEVILRCVPISNHLYFYWYRQILGQKVEFLVSFYNNEISEKSEIFDDQFSVERPDGSNFTLKIRSTKLEDSAMYFCASSPRGNQPQHFGDGTRLSIL.

A single count supports this clone. V usage is TRBV5-5 and J usage is TRBJ1-1; 11 nucleotides agree with TRBD1. The V gene end was trimmed by 4 bases and the J gene end by 10 bases; junction bases not matched to a gene: 6. Germline V lookup: CDR1 SGHKS, CDR2 YYEKEE (reference sequence). This CDR3 comprises 13 residues. CDR3 bases: TGTGCCAGCAGCGGACAGGGGGCGATTGGAGCTTTCTTT. Its translation: CASSGQGAIGAFF.

The J gene is TRBJ1-1, the V gene TRBV5-1, with D hard to call. The V gene's germline CDR1 is SGHRS and CDR2 YFSETQ. CDR3 length: 15 amino acids. V lost 1 base and J 1 base, leaving 11 bases between the germline ends. The CDR3 DNA sequence: TGCGCCAGCAGCTTGTGGAGGGCCGCGAACACTGAAGCTTTCTTT. Residues: CASSLWRAANTEAFF.

In its sample, this clone was seen a few times. This rearrangement joins TRBV30 to TRBJ2-7; TRBD1 might be the D (5 bases). From germline, CDR1 is GTSNPN and CDR2 SVGIG (reference sequence). With 0 bases removed from V and 2 bases from J, the gap between germline ends came to 14 bases. CDR3 length: 15 amino acids. Here the CDR3 DNA reads TGTGCCTGGAGTGTCCCTTGGGGCGATACCTACGAGCAGTACTTC. Protein: CAWSVPWGDTYEQYF.

The DNA of the CDR3 is TGTGCCAGCAATGTCGGGGAAAGTGAAAAACTGTTTTTT. This encodes CASNVGESEKLFF. The chain couples TRBV25-1 to TRBJ1-4, with D hard to call. The CDR3 has 13 residues. Germline V gives CDR1 MGHDK, CDR2 SYGVNS. Trimming removed 7 bases at V and 7 bases at J, with 13 bases between.

The V and J genes are TRBV19 and TRBJ1-5, with D maybe TRBD1 (5 bases). This CDR3 has 11 residues. V dropped 11 bases and J dropped 7 bases, with 12 bases sitting between them. Germline CDR1 is LNHDA and CDR2 is SQIVND (reference sequence). The CDR3 protein is CAGGERQPQHF. The DNA of the CDR3 is TGTGCCGGGGGGGAGAGGCAGCCCCAGCATTTT.

V and J are TRBV30 and TRBJ2-7; 9 positions agree with TRBD2. V gave up 5 bases and J gave up 3 bases; unmatched junction bases: 8. The CDR3 length is 14 residues. CDR1 and CDR2 (germline): GTSNPN, SVGIG (reference sequence). This chain's CDR3 is CAWDSGGPYYEQYF. The CDR3 DNA sequence: TGTGCCTGGGATAGCGGGGGCCCGTACTACGAGCAGTACTTC.

The chain has TRBV30 and TRBJ1-6; unclear D gene. Trimming took 3 bases from V and 2 from J, leaving 8 bases between them. Germline V gene sequence: CDR1 GTSNPN, CDR2 SVGIG (reference sequence). This CDR3 region has 14 residues. In DNA form, the CDR3 reads TGTGCCTGGAGGCCTAATACCTATAATTCACCCCTCCACTTT. The encoded protein is CAWRPNTYNSPLHF.

The chain carries TRBV7-2 and TRBJ1-3, with D maybe TRBD1 (6 bases). V was pared by 1 base and J by 3 bases, with 13 bases between. Germline CDR1 SGHTA, CDR2 FQGNSA. This CDR3 spans 16 amino acids. The CDR3 bases are TGTGCCAGCAGCTTAGTGGGGGGGGCAGTTGGAAACACCATATATTTT. The encoded protein is CASSLVGGAVGNTIYF.

The V and J genes are TRBV6-5 and TRBJ2-7; 8 bases agree with TRBD1. Germline loops: CDR1 MNHEY, CDR2 SVGAGI. The J segment lost 6 bases and the V segment lost 6 bases, leaving 7 bases of the junction unmatched. The CDR3 has 13 residues. CDR3 protein: CASRGTGGSEQYF. The DNA for the CDR3 is TGTGCCAGCAGGGGGACAGGAGGCTCCGAGCAGTACTTC.

The V call is TRBV19, the J call TRBJ1-5, with 10 bases matching TRBD1. Trimming cost V 2 bases and J 5 bases; bases outside gene matches: 9. The CDR3 is 17 residues long. Looked up from germline, CDR1 is LNHDA and CDR2 is SQIVND (reference sequence). CDR3 coding DNA: TGTGCCAGTAGTATACTATGGAGGACAGGGGGGTATCAGCCCCAGCATTTT. It encodes CASSILWRTGGYQPQHF. Using reference TRBV19 and TRBJ1-5 for the parts outside the CDR3, the full variable domain is DGGITQSPKYLFRKEGQNVTLSCEQNLNHDAMYWYRQDPGQGLRLIYYSQIVNDFQKGDIAEGYSVSREKKESFPLTVTSAQKNPTAFYLCASSILWRTGGYQPQHFGDGTRLSIL.

The genes are TRBV4-1 and TRBJ2-7, with D unresolved. The CDR3 runs 12 residues. CDR1 MGHRA and CDR2 YSYEKL come from the germline V gene. Trimming cost V 1 base and J 6 bases, with 7 bases left between them. In DNA form, the CDR3 reads TGCGCCAGCAGCCAAGTCTTCGGCGAGCAGTACTTC. Its protein is CASSQVFGEQYF.